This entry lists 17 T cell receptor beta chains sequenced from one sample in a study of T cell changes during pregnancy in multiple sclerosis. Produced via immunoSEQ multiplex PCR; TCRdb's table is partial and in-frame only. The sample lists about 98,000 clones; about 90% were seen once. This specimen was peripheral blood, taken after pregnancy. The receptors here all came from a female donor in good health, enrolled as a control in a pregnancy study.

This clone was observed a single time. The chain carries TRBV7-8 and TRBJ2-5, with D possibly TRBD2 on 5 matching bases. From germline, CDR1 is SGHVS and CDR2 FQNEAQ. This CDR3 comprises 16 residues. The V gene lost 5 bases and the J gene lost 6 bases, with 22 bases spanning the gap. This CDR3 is CASSPSRLARIQTQYF. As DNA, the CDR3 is TGTGCCAGCAGCCCCTCGCGGCTAGCTAGGATCCAGACCCAGTACTTC.

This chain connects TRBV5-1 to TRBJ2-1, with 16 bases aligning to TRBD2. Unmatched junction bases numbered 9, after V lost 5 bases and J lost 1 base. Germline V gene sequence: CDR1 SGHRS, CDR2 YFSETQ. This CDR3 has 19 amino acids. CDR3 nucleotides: TGCGCCAGCAGTTCTCCGGGACTAGCGGGAGGGCCTTCCTACAATGAGCAGTTCTTC. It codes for CASSSPGLAGGPSYNEQFF.

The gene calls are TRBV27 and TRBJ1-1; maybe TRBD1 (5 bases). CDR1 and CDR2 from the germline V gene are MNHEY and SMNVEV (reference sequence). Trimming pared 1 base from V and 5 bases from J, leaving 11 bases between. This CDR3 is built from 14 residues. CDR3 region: CASSLLGEGTEAFF. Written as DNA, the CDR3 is TGTGCCAGCAGTTTATTGGGGGAGGGGACTGAAGCTTTCTTT.

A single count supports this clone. The CDR3 loop reads CASSPRSDSYEQYF. The CDR3, as DNA: TGCGCCAGCAGCCCCCGCTCCGACAGTTACGAGCAGTACTTC. V usage is TRBV5-1 and J usage is TRBJ2-7, with D maybe TRBD1 (5 bases). The V gene lost 4 bases and the J gene lost 4 bases, with 15 bases spanning the gap. Germline CDR1 and CDR2: SGHRS and YFSETQ. The CDR3 runs 14 residues.

The CDR3 DNA sequence: TGTGCCAGCAGCTCCGGTCTTATTTCTAGCAACTCCGCAGATACGCAGTATTTT. It yields the protein CASSSGLISSNSADTQYF. The rearrangement links TRBV7-9 to TRBJ2-3; D possibly corresponds to TRBD2 (5 bases). Germline V gene data show CDR1 as SEHNR and CDR2 as FQNEAQ (reference sequence). V lost 4 bases and J lost 4, with 24 bases in between. The CDR3 covers 18 residues. The whole variable domain, remainder taken from reference TRBV7-9 and TRBJ2-3, is DTGVSQNPRHKITKRGQNVTFRCDPISEHNRLYWYRQTLGQGPEFLTYFQNEAQLEKSRLLSDRFSAERPKGSFSTLEIQRTEQGDSAMYLCASSSGLISSNSADTQYFGPGTRLTVL.

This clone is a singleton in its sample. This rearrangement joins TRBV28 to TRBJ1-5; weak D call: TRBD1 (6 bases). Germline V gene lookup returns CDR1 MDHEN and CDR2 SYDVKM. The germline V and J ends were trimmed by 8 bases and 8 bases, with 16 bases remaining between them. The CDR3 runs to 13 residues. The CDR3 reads CASGTTGRKPQHF. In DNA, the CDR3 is TGTGCCAGCGGTACCACAGGGCGCAAGCCCCAGCATTTT.

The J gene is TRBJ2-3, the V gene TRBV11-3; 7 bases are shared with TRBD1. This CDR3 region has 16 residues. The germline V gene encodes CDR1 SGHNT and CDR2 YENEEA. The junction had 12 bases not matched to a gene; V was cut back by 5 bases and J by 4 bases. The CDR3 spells CASSPGQDEGSDTQYF. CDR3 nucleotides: TGTGCCAGCAGCCCCGGACAGGACGAAGGGTCAGATACGCAGTATTTT.

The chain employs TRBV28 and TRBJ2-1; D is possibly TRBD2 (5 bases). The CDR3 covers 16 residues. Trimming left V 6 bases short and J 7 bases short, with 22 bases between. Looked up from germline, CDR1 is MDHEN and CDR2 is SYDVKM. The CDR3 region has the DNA TGTGCCAGCAGGTCCGCTCTAATAGCGCCCCTTAATGAGCAGTTCTTC. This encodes CASRSALIAPLNEQFF.

The CDR3 bases are TGTGCCACCAGCAGAGACCTGACTAGGACAGGGTGGAAAAGGACTGAAGCTTTCTTT. This codes for CATSRDLTRTGWKRTEAFF. The chain recombines TRBV15 with TRBJ1-1; 8 bases map to TRBD1. The germline CDR1 and CDR2 sequences are LNHNV and YYDKDF (reference sequence). This CDR3 is built from 19 residues. The V gene end was trimmed by 0 bases and the J gene end by 5 bases; junction bases not matched to a gene: 17.

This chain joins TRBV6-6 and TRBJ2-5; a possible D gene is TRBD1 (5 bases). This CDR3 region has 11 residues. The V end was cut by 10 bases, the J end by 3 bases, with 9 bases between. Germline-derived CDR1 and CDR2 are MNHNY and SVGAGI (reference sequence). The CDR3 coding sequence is TGTGCCATCGGACAAAAAGAGACCCAGTACTTC. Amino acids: CAIGQKETQYF.

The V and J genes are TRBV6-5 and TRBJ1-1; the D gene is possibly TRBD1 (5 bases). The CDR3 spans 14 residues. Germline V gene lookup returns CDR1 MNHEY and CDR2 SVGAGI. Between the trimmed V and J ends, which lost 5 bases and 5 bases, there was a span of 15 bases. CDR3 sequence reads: CASSPGGEYTEAFF. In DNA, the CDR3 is TGTGCCAGCAGTCCGGGGGGGGAATATACTGAAGCTTTCTTT.

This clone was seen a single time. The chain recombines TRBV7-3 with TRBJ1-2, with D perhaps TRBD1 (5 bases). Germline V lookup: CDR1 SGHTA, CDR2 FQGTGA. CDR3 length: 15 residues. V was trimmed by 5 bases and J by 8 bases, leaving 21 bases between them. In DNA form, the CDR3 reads TGTGCCAGCAGCCCGTCCCCCCAGGGCATAGTGGGCTACACCTTC. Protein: CASSPSPQGIVGYTF.

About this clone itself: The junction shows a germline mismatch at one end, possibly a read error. The CDR3 reads CASSLRLAKTQYF. The CDR3 region has the DNA TGTGCTAGCAGCTTAAGACTAGCGAAGACCCAGTACTTC. J is TRBJ2-5 and V is TRBV7-7; 8 bases fit TRBD2. There are 13 residues in the CDR3. Per the germline V gene, CDR1 is SSHAT and CDR2 is FNYEAQ (reference sequence).

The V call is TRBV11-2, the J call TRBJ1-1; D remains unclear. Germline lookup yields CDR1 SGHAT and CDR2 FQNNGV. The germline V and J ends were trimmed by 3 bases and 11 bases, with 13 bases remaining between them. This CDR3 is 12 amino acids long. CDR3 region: CASSFQRSEAFF. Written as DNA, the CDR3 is TGTGCCAGCAGCTTCCAACGGTCGGAGGCTTTCTTT.

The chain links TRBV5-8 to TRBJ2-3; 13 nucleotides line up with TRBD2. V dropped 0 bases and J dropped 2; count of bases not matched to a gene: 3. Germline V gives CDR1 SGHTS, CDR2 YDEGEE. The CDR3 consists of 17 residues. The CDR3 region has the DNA TGTGCCAGCAGCTTGGGAGGGACTAGCGGGGCCACAGATACGCAGTATTTT. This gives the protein CASSLGGTSGATDTQYF.

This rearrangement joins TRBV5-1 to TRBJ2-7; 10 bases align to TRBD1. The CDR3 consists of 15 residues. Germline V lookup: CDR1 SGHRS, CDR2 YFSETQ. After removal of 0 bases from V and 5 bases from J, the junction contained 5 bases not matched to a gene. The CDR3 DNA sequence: TGCGCCAGCAGCTTGGGGCTGGACAGGGGGAACGAGCAGTACTTC. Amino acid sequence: CASSLGLDRGNEQYF.

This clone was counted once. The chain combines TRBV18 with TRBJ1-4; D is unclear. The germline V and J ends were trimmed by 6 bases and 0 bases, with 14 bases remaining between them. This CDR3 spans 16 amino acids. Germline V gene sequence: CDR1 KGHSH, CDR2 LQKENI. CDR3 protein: CASSPGGGATNEKLFF. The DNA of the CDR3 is TGTGCCAGCTCCCCGGGAGGCGGCGCAACTAATGAAAAACTGTTTTTT.